This T cell receptor beta chain was profiled in a study of blood T cell repertoires in COVID-19. Study context: There were acute and convalescent COVID-19 samples, and they came from the United States, Italy and Spain. PBMCs, B-cell-depleted T cells, or T cells provided the cDNA or gDNA that made up the material.

This CDR3 comprises 14 residues. Germline V gene data show CDR1 as SGHTA and CDR2 as FQGNSA. V shed 10 bases and J 6 bases; nucleotides not matched to a gene: 8. In the original analysis: It was from reference gene primer amplification that nucleated cell counts were estimated. Using immunoSEQ multiplex PCR, the repertoire was profiled, and TCRdb retains in-frame clones only, with some absent. That table gives V, J and clone size, and the DNA gave D and trimming. This table has about 26,000 clones, about 92% appearing once. This clonotype originated in a human donor in a cohort sampled during active COVID-19. Material: peripheral blood. The V call is TRBV7-2, the J call TRBJ1-6, with TRBD1 matching 8 bases. The CDR3 DNA sequence: TGTGCCACCAGACAGGGGACCCGTAATTCACCCCTCCACTTT. Encoded protein: CATRQGTRNSPLHF.